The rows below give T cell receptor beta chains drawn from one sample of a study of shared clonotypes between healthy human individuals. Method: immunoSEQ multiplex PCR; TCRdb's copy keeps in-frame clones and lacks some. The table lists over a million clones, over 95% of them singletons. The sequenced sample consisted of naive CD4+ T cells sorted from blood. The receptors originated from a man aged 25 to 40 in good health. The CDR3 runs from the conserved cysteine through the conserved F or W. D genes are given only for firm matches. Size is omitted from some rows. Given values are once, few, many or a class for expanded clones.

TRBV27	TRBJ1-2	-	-	CASSLKQGRNYGYTF	TGTGCCAGCAGTTTAAAGCAGGGTCGTAACTATGGCTACACCTTC
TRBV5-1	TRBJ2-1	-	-	CASRSGQKPLWKYNEQFF	TGCGCCAGCAGGTCCGGACAGAAGCCTCTGTGGAAATACAATGAGCAGTTCTTC
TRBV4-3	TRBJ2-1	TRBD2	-	CASSQVLAGGGSYNEQFF	TGCGCCAGCAGCCAGGTTCTAGCGGGAGGTGGGTCCTACAATGAGCAGTTCTTC
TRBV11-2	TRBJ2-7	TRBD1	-	CASSPARGPVNEQYF	TGTGCCAGCAGCCCCGCCAGGGGGCCAGTAAACGAGCAGTACTTC
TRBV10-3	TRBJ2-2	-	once	CATGTGTLNTGELFF	TGTGCCACTGGGACCGGGACTCTTAACACCGGGGAGCTGTTTTTT
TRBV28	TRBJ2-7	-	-	CASSSPLVGGAISYEQYF	TGTGCCAGCAGTTCCCCATTGGTCGGGGGCGCGATATCCTACGAGCAGTACTTC
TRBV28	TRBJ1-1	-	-	CASSSPPLNTEAFF	TGTGCCAGCAGTTCCCCTCCATTGAACACTGAAGCTTTCTTT
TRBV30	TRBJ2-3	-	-	CAWSLGDTQYF	TGTGCCTGGAGTCTCGGTGATACGCAGTATTTT
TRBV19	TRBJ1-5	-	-	CASSPRGFGNQPQHF	TGTGCCAGTAGTCCCCGAGGATTCGGCAATCAGCCCCAGCATTTT
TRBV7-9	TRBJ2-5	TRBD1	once	CASSLMGQGPLMDTQYF	TGTGCCAGCAGCTTGATGGGACAGGGTCCCCTGATGGATACCCAGTACTTC
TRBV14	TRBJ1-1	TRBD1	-	CASSIPPFTGDYNTEAFF	TGTGCCAGCAGCATACCCCCCTTTACAGGGGATTATAACACTGAAGCTTTCTTT
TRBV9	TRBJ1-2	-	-	CASSQTGSGYTF	TGTGCCAGCAGCCAGACCGGGTCTGGCTACACCTTC
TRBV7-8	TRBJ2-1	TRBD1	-	CASSLQAEALGGDEQFF	TGTGCCAGCAGCCTACAGGCGGAGGCCTTAGGGGGCGATGAGCAGTTCTTC
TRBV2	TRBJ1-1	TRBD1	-	CASSRDRGLQNTEAFF	TGTGCCAGCAGTCGGGACAGGGGACTCCAGAACACTGAAGCTTTCTTT
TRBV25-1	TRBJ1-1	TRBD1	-	CARTYDRAEFPTEAFF	TGTGCCAGGACCTACGACAGGGCGGAGTTCCCCACTGAAGCTTTCTTT
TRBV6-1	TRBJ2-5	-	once	CASSEHNQKGGRAKETQYF	TGTGCCAGCAGTGAACATAATCAAAAGGGGGGACGGGCAAAAGAGACCCAGTACTTC
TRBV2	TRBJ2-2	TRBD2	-	CASGGLGNTGELFF	TGTGCCAGCGGCGGACTAGGGAACACCGGGGAGCTGTTTTTT
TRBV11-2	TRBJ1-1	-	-	CASGSDLAEAFF	TGTGCCAGCGGGTCCGATTTGGCTGAAGCTTTCTTT
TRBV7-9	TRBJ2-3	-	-	CASSIRPGFTDTQYF	TGTGCCAGCAGCATTAGGCCCGGCTTTACAGATACGCAGTATTTT
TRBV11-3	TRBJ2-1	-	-	CASSSQQIAITHTEQFF	TGTGCCAGCAGCTCCCAGCAGATTGCCATCACCCACACTGAGCAGTTCTTC
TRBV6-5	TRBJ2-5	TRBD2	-	CASSLLARRVETQYF	TGTGCCAGCAGCTTACTAGCGAGACGAGTTGAGACCCAGTACTTC
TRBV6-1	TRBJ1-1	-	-	CASSGTRTKTEAFF	TGTGCCAGCAGTGGGACAAGGACAAAAACTGAAGCTTTCTTT
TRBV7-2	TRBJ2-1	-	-	CASGGYEQFF	TGTGCCAGCGGGGGTTACGAGCAGTTCTTC
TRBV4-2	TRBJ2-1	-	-	CASSQEAFRGEQFF	TGTGCCAGCAGCCAAGAGGCATTCCGAGGGGAGCAGTTCTTC
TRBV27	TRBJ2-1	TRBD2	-	CASSLGRLAGWNEQFF	TGTGCCAGCAGTTTGGGCAGACTAGCGGGATGGAATGAGCAGTTCTTC
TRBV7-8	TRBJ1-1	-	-	CASSTPGKNTEAFF	TGTGCCAGCAGCACGCCGGGGAAGAACACTGAAGCTTTCTTT
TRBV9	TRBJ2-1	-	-	CASSVGPGDEQFF	TGTGCCAGCAGCGTAGGTCCGGGCGATGAGCAGTTCTTC
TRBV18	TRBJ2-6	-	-	CASSPGSFSGANVLTF	TGTGCCAGCTCACCCGGCAGTTTCTCTGGGGCCAACGTCCTGACTTTC
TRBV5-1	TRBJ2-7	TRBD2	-	CASSLSSREGSYEQYF	TGCGCCAGCAGCTTGTCTTCCAGGGAGGGGTCCTACGAGCAGTACTTC
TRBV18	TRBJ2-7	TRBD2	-	CASSQGLAGTYEQYF	TGTGCCAGCTCACAGGGACTAGCGGGAACCTACGAGCAGTACTTC
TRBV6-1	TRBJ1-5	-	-	CASSEERGTRTPQHF	TGTGCCAGCAGTGAAGAGAGGGGCACCCGGACGCCCCAGCATTTT
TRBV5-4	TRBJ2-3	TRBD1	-	CASSLTTGQGDKTDTQYF	TGTGCCAGCAGCCTTACCACCGGACAGGGCGACAAAACAGATACGCAGTATTTT